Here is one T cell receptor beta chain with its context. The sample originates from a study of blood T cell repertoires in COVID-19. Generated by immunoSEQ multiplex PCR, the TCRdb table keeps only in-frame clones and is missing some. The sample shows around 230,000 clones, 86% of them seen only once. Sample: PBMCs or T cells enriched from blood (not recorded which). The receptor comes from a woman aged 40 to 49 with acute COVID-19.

The CDR3 DNA reads TGCGCCAGCAGCCCCTACCCCTCCGAGGTTAGCGCGAGGACAGATACGCAGTATTTT. Its translation is CASSPYPSEVSARTDTQYF. V gene TRBV4-1 combines with J gene TRBJ2-3; a possible D gene is TRBD2 (5 bases). The V end was cut by 4 bases, the J end by 3 bases, with 26 bases between. The V gene's germline CDR1 is MGHRA and CDR2 YSYEKL. The CDR3 has 19 amino acids.